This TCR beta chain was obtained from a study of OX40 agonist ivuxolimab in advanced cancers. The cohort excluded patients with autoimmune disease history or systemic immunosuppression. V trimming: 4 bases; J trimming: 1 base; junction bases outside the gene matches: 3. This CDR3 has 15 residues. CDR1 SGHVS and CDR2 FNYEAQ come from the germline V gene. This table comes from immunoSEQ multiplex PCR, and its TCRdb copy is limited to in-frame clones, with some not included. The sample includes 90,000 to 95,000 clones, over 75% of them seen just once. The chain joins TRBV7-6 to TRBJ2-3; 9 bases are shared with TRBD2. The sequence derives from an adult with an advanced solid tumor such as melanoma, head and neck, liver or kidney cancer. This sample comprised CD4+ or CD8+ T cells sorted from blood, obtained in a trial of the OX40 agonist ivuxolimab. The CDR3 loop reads CASSSSSGGTDTQYF. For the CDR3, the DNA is TGTGCCAGCAGCTCCTCTAGCGGGGGCACAGATACGCAGTATTTT.